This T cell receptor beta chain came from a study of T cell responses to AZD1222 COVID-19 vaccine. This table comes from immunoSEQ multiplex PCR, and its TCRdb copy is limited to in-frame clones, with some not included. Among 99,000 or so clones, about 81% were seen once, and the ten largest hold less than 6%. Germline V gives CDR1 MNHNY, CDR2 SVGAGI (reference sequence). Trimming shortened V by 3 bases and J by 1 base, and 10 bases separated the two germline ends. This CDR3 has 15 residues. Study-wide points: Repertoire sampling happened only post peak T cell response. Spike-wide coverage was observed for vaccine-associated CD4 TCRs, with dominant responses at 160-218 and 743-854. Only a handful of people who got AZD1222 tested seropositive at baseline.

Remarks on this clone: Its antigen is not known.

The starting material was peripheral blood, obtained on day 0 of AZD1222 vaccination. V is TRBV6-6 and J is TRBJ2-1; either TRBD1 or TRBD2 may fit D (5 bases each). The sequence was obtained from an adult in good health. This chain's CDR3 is CASSYVRGSYNEQFF. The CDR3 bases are TGTGCCAGCAGTTATGTGAGGGGATCCTACAATGAGCAGTTCTTC.